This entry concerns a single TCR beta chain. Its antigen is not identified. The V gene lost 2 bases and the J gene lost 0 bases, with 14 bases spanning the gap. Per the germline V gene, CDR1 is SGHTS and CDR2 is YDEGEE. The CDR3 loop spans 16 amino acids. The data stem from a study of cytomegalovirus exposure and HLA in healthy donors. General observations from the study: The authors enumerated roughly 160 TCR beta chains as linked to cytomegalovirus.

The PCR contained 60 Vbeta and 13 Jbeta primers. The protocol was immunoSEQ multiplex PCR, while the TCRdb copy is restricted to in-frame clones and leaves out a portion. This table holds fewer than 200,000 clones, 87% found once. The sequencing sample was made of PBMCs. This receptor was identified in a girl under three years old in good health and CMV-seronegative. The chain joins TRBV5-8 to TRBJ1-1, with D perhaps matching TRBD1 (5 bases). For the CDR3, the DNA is TGTGCCAGCAGCTTCCTGACAGCGCCGATGAACACTGAAGCTTTCTTT. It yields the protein CASSFLTAPMNTEAFF.